These T cell receptor beta chains were read from a single sample in a study of Ad26.COV2.S vaccination and SARS-CoV-2 variants. The table came from immunoSEQ multiplex PCR; TCRdb's copy has only in-frame clones and leaves some out. The data contain 430,000 or so clones, approximately 92% of them singletons. The sequencing used peripheral blood, collected in a trial of Ad26.COV2.S vaccine versus placebo. All receptors come from a person aged 18 to 59 who received the Ad26.COV2.S COVID-19 vaccine or a placebo. Both conserved end residues are part of each CDR3. The D gene is left open where the match is weak. Part of the rows lack a size; the others show once, few, many or a class for expanded clones.

clone_size,v_call,d_call,j_call,cdr3_length,cdr3_nt,cdr3_aa
.,TRBV10-3,.,TRBJ2-6,15,TGTGCCATCAGTGAGCGGGACTCTGGGGCCAACGTCCTGACTTTC,CAISERDSGANVLTF
.,TRBV7-7,TRBD1,TRBJ2-5,16,TGTGCTAGCAGCTCGCGGGACAGGGGGCTCATAGAGACCCAGTACTTC,CASSSRDRGLIETQYF
.,TRBV7-3,.,TRBJ2-6,19,TGTGCCAGCAGCTCAACGGTTGACAGGAGCAGCTCTGGGGCCAACGTCCTGACTTTC,CASSSTVDRSSSGANVLTF
.,TRBV27,.,TRBJ2-7,13,TGTGCCAGCAGTTTGGCCGGGTCCTACGAGCAGTACTTC,CASSLAGSYEQYF
.,TRBV15,.,TRBJ1-5,14,TGTGCCACCAGCAGAGCGGGGGGAAATCAGCCCCAGCATTTT,CATSRAGGNQPQHF
few,TRBV12-3/TRBV12-4,.,TRBJ1-5,13,TGTGCCAGCAGCCCGGACTACAATCAGCCCCAGCATTTT,CASSPDYNQPQHF
.,TRBV10-3,.,TRBJ2-5,14,TGTGCCATCAGGGGGGGACCGCAACAAGAGACCCAGTACTTC,CAIRGGPQQETQYF
.,TRBV5-6,TRBD2,TRBJ2-7,18,TGTGCCAGCAGCTTGGAGGCTAGCGGAAGGACCGATCCCTACGAGCAGTACTTC,CASSLEASGRTDPYEQYF
many,TRBV20-1,.,TRBJ2-1,14,TGCAGTGCTAGTAGGGCGGCGGGTTACAATGAGCAGTTCTTC,CSASRAAGYNEQFF
.,TRBV15,.,TRBJ1-5,15,TGTGCCACCAGCGAGGGCAGGAGAGGCAATCAGCCCCAGCATTTT,CATSEGRRGNQPQHF